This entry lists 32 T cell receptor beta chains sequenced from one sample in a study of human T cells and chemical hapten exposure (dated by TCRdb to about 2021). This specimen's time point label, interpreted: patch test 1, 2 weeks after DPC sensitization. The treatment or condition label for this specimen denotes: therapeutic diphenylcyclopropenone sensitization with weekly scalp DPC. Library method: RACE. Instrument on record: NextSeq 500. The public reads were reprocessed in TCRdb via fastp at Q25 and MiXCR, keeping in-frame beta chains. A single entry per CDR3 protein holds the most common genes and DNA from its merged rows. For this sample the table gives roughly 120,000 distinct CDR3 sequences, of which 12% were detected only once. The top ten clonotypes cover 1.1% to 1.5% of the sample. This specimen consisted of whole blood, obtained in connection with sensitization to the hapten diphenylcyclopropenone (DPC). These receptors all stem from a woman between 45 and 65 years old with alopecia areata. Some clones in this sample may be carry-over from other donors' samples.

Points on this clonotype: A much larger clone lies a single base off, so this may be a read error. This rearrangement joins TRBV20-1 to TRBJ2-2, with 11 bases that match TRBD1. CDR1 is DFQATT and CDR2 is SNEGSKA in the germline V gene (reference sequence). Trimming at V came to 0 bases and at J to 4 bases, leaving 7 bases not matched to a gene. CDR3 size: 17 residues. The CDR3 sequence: CSARDLGQGVTTGELFF. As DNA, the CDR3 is TGCAGTGCTAGAGATCTGGGACAGGGGGTGACCACCGGGGAGCTGTTTTTT.

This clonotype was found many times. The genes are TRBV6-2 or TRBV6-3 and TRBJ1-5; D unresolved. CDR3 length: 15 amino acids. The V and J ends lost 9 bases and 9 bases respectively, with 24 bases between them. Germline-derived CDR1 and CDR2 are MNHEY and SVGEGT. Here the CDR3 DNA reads TGTGCCAGTCGTCGTGAGGCGGAGGCCGTGTGGCCCCAGCATTTT. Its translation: CASRREAEAVWPQHF.

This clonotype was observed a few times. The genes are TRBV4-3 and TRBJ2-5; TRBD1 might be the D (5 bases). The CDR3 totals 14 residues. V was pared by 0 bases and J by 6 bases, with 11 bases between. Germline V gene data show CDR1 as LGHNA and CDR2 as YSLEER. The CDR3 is CASSQEIGEKTQYF. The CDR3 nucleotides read TGCGCCAGCAGCCAAGAGATAGGGGAAAAGACCCAGTACTTC.

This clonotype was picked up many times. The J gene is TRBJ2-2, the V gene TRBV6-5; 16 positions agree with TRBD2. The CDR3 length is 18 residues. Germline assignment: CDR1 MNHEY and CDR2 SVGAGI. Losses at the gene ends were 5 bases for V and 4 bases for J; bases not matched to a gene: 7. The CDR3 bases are TGTGCCAGCAGTCAACAGGGACTAGCGGGGGGGCGCACCGGGGAGCTGTTTTTT. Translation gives CASSQQGLAGGRTGELFF.

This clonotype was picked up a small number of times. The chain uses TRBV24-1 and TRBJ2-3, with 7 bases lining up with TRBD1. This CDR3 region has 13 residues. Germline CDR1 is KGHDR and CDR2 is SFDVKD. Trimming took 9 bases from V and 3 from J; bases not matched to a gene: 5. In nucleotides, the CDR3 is TGTGCCACCGGCGGACAGGTTACAGATACGCAGTATTTT. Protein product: CATGGQVTDTQYF.

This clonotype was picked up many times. CDR3 amino acids: CASSRQAHSNQPQHF. CDR3 DNA: TGTGCCAGCAGCCGACAGGCCCATAGCAATCAGCCCCAGCATTTT. The chain combines TRBV7-6 with TRBJ1-5; tentatively, D is TRBD1 (6 bases). The CDR3 has 15 residues. The V and J ends lost 5 bases and 0 bases respectively, with 11 bases between them. Germline V gene data show CDR1 as SGHVS and CDR2 as FNYEAQ.

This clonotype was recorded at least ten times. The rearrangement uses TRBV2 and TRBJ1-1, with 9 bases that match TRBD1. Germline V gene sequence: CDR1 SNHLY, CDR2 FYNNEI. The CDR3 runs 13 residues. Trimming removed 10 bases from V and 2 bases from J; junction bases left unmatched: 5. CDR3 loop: CATRDRENTEAFF. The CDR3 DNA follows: TGTGCCACCCGGGACAGGGAAAACACTGAAGCTTTCTTT.

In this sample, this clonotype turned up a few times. The CDR3 DNA reads as TGTGCCAGCAGCCCACAGACAGGGAAGGACTATGGCTACACCTTC. As protein: CASSPQTGKDYGYTF. The chain combines TRBV7-2 with TRBJ1-2; 7 bases are a match to TRBD1. There are 15 residues in the CDR3. After removal of 5 bases from V and 3 bases from J, the junction contained 9 bases not matched to a gene. The germline CDR1 and CDR2 sequences are SGHTA and FQGNSA.

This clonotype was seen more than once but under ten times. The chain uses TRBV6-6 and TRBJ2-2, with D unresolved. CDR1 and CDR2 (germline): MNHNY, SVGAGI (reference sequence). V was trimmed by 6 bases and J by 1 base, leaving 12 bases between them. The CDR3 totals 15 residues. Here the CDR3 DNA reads TGTGCCAGCAGCCGAGAGCAGATGAACACCGGGGAGCTGTTTTTT. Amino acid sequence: CASSREQMNTGELFF.

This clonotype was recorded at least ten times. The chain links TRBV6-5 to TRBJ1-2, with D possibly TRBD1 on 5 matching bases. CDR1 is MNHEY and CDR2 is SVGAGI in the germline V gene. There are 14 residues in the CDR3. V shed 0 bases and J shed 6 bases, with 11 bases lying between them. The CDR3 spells CASSYSLGVDGYTF. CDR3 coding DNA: TGTGCCAGCAGTTACTCTCTAGGGGTCGATGGCTACACCTTC.

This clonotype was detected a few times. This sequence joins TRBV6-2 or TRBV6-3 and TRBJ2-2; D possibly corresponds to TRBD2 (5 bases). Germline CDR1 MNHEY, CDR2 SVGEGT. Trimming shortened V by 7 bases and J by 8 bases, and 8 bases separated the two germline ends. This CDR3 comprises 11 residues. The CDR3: CASTRGGELFF. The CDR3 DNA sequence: TGTGCCAGCACCCGCGGGGGGGAGCTGTTTTTT.

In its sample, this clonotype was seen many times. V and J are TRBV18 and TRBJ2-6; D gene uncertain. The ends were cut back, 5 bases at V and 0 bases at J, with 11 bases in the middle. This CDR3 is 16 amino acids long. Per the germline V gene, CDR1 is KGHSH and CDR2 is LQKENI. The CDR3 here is CASSSTAISGANVLTF. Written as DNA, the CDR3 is TGTGCCAGCTCATCAACAGCCATCTCTGGGGCCAACGTCCTGACTTTC. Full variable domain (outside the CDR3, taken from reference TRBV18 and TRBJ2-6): NAGVMQNPRHLVRRRGQEARLRCSPMKGHSHVYWYRQLPEEGLKFMVYLQKENIIDESGMPKERFSAEFPKEGPSILRIQQVVRGDSAAYFCASSSTAISGANVLTFGAGSRLTVL.

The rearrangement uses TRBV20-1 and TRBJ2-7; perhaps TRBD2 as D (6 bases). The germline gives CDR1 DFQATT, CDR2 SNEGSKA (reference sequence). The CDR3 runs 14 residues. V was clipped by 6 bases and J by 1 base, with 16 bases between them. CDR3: CSAPRGSGSYEQYF. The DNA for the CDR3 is TGCAGTGCCCCCCGGGGTAGCGGTTCCTACGAGCAGTACTTC.

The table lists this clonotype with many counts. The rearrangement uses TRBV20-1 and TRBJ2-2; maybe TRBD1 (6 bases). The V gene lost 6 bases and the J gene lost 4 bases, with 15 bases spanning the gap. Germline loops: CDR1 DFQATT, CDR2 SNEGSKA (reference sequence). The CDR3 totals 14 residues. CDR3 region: CSAEGRGSTGELFF. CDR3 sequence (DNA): TGCAGTGCCGAGGGCAGGGGCAGCACCGGGGAGCTGTTTTTT.

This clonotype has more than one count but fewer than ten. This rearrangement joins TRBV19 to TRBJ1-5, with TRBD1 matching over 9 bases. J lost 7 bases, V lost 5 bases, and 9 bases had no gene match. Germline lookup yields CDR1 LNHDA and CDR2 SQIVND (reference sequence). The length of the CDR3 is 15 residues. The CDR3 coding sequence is TGTGCCAGTAGTCCCGAGAGACAGGGGGGACAGCCCCAGCATTTT. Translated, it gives CASSPERQGGQPQHF.

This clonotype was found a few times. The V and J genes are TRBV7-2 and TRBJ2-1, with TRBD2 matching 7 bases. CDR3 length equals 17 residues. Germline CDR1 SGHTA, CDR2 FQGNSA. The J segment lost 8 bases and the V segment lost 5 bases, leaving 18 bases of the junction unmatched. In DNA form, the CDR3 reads TGTGCCAGCAGCCCAGATAGCGGGCCCTACAGGTGGGATGAGCAGTTCTTC. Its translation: CASSPDSGPYRWDEQFF.

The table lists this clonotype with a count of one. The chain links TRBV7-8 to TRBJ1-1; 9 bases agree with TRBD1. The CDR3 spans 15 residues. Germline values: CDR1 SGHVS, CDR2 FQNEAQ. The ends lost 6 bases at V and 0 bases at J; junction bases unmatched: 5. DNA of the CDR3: TGTGCCAGCAGGGGACAGGGCAATATGAACACTGAAGCTTTCTTT. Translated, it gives CASRGQGNMNTEAFF.

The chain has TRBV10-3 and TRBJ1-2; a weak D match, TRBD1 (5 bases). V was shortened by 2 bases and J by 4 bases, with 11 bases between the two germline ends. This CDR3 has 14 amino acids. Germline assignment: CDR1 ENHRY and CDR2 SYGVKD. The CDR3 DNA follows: TGTGCCATCAGTGAGGGTCAGGGTGGCTATGGCTACACCTTC. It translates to CAISEGQGGYGYTF.

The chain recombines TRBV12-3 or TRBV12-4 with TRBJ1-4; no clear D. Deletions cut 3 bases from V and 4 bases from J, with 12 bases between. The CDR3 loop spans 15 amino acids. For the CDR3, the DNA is TGTGCCAGCAGTTTCGGGGAGGCCCTTAATGAAAAACTGTTTTTT. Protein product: CASSFGEALNEKLFF.

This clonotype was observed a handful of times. Here the CDR3 DNA reads TGTGCCAGCAGTTTAGTCGGGCAGGAGGGGACCCAGTACTTC. Encoded protein: CASSLVGQEGTQYF. The chain couples TRBV12-3 or TRBV12-4 to TRBJ2-5, with D maybe TRBD2 (6 bases). The CDR3 extends over 14 amino acids. The V end lost 1 base, the J end lost 7 bases, and 13 bases lay between the germline ends.

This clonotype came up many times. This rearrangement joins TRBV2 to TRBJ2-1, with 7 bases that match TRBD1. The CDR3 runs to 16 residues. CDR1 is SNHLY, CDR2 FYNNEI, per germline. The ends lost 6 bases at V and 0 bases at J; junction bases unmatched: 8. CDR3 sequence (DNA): TGTGCCAGCAGGTCCCGACAGGGCAGCTCCTACAATGAGCAGTTCTTC. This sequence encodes CASRSRQGSSYNEQFF.

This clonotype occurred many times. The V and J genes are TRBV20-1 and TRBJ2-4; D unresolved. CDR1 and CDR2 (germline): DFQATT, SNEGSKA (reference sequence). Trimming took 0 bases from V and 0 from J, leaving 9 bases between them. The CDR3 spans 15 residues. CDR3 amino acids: CSARDPVLAKNIQYF. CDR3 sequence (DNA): TGCAGTGCTAGAGATCCAGTTTTAGCCAAAAACATTCAGTACTTC.

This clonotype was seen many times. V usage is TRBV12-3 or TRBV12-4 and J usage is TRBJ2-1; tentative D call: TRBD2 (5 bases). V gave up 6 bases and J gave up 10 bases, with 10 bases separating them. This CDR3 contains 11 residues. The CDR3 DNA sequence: TGTGCCAGCAGGTCAGAGGGAGAGCAGTTCTTC. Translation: CASRSEGEQFF.

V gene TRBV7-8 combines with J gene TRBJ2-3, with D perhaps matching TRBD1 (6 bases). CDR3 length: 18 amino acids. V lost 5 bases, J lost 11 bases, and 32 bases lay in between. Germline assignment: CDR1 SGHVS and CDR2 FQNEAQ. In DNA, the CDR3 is TGTGCCAGCAGCACCCAGACGAACAGGGCAAAAATTGACGGTGGGCAGTATTTT. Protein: CASSTQTNRAKIDGGQYF.

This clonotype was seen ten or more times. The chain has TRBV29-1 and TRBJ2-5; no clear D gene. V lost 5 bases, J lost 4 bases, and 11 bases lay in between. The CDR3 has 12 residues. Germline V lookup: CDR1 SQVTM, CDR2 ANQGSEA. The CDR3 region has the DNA TGCAGCGTTCGCTGGGCTGGAGAGACCCAGTACTTC. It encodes CSVRWAGETQYF.

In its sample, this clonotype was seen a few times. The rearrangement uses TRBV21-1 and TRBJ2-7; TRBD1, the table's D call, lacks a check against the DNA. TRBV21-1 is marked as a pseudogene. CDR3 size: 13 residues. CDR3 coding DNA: TGTGCCAGCTCCCGGGGACAGGGCTACGAGCAGTACTTC. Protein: CASSRGQGYEQYF.

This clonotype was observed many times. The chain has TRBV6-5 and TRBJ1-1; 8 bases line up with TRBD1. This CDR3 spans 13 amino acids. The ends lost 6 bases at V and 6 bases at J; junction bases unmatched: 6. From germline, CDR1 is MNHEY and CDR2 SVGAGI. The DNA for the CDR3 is TGTGCCAGCAGACACGACAGGGGCTCTGAAGCTTTCTTT. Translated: CASRHDRGSEAFF.

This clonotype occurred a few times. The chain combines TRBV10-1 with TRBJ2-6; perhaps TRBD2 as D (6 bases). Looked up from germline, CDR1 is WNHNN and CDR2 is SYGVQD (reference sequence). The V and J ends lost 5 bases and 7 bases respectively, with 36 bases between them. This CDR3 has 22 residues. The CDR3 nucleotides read TGCGCCAGCAGTCACATCCTGGGATCGTTATGGCGGGATCTGTCAGAAGCCAACGTCCTGACTTTC. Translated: CASSHILGSLWRDLSEANVLTF.

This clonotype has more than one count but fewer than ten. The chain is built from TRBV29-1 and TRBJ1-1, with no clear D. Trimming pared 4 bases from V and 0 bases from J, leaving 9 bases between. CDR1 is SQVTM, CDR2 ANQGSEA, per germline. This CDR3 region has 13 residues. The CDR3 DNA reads TGCAGCGTTGTTAGTCTTATGAACACTGAAGCTTTCTTT. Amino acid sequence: CSVVSLMNTEAFF.

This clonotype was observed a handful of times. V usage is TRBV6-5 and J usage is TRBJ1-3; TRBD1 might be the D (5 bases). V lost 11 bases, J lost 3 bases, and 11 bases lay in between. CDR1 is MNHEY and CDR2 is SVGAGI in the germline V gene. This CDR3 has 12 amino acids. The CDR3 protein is CAVGGGGNTIYF. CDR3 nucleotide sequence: TGTGCCGTGGGGGGTGGTGGAAACACCATATATTTT.

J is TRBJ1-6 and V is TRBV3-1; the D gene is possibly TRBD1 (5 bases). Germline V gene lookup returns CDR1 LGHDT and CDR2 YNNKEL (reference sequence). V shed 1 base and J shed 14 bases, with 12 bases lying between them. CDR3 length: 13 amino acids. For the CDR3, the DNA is TGTGCCAGCAGCCAAGGCACCGAGGGGTCCCTCCACTTT. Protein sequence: CASSQGTEGSLHF.

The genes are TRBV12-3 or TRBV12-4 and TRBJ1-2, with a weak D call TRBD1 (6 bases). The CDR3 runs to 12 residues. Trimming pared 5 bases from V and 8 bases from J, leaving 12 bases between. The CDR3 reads CASSRQARGYTF. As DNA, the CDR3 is TGTGCCAGCAGTCGACAGGCCCGCGGCTACACCTTC.